This T cell receptor (beta chain) comes out of a study of T cells in Graves' hyperthyroidism and ophthalmopathy. There were TCR beta CDR3 regions amplified from RNA transcripts. When the TCR CDR3 underwent first-round RT-PCR, the HTBI primer set was used. TCRdb re-called the multiplex PCR reads with MiXCR, one entry per CDR3 protein. Of around 600,000 distinct CDR3 sequences in the sample, 14% were seen once. This clonotype was found many times. Its specificity is unknown. Study observations and caveats: Before onset, ophthalmopathy was predicted by the model a median roughly 6.8 months earlier. A model using 13 V-J features told ophthalmopathy apart from stable hyperthyroidism.

Thyroid ultrasound and orbital computed tomography, with clinical symptoms and serum thyroxine and TRAb, informed diagnoses. This sequence was found in a woman in her late teens or twenties with Graves' ophthalmopathy. The sample was blood.

The CDR3 reads CASSSRQGKETQYF. The CDR3, as DNA: TGTGCCAGCTCATCTCGACAGGGGAAAGAGACCCAGTACTTC. This chain uses TRBV18 with TRBJ2-5, with TRBD1 identical over 8 bases. This CDR3 contains 14 residues. CDR1 is KGHSH and CDR2 is LQKENI in the germline V gene. The ends lost 5 bases at V and 3 bases at J; junction bases unmatched: 5.